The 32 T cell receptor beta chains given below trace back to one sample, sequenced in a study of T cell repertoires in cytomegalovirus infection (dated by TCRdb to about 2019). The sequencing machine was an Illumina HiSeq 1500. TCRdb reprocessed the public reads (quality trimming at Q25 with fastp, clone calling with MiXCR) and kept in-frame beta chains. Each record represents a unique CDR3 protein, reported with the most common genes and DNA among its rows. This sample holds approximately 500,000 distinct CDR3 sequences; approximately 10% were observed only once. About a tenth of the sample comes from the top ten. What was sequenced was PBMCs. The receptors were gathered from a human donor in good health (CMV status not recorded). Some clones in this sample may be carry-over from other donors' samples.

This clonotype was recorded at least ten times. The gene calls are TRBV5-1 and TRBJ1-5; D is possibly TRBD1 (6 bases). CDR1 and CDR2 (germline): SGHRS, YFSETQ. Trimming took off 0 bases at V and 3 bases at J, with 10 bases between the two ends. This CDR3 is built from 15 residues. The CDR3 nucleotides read TGCGCCAGCAGCTTGGCAGGGGTCTACAATCAGCCCCAGCATTTT. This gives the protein CASSLAGVYNQPQHF. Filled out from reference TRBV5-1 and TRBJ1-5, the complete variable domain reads KAGVTQTPRYLIKTRGQQVTLSCSPISGHRSVSWYQQTPGQGLQFLFEYFSETQRNKGNFPGRFSGRQFSNSRSEMNVSTLELGDSALYLCASSLAGVYNQPQHFGDGTRLSIL.

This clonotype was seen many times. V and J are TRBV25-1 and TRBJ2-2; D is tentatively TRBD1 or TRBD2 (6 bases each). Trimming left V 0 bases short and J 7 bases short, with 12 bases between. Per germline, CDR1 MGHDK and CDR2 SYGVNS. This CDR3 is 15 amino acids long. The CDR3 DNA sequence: TGTGCCAGCAGTGAATATGCACAGGGAGGCGGGGAGCTGTTTTTT. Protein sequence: CASSEYAQGGGELFF. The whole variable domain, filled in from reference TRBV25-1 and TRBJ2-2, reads EADIYQTPRYLVIGTGKKITLECSQTMGHDKMYWYQQDPGMELHLIHYSYGVNSTEKGDLSSESTVSRIRTEHFPLTLESARPSHTSQYLCASSEYAQGGGELFFGEGSRLTVL.

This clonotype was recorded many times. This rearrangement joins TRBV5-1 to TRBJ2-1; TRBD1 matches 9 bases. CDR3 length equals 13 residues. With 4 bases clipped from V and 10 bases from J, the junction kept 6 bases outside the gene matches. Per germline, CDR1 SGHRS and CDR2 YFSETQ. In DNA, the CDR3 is TGCGCCAGCAGCGGGGGACAGGGCGAGGAGCAGTTCTTC. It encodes CASSGGQGEEQFF.

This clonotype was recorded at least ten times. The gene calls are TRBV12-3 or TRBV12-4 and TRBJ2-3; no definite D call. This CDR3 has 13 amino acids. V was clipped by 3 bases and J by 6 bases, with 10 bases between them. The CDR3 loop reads CASSFAESDTQYF. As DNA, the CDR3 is TGTGCCAGCAGTTTTGCCGAGTCCGATACGCAGTATTTT.

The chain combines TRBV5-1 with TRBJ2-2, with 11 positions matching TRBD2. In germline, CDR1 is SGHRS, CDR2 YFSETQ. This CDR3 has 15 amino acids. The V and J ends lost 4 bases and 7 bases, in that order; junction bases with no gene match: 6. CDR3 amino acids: CASSTTSGMNGELFF. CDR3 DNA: TGCGCCAGCAGCACGACTAGCGGGATGAACGGGGAGCTGTTTTTT. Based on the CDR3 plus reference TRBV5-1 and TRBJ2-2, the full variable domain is KAGVTQTPRYLIKTRGQQVTLSCSPISGHRSVSWYQQTPGQGLQFLFEYFSETQRNKGNFPGRFSGRQFSNSRSEMNVSTLELGDSALYLCASSTTSGMNGELFFGEGSRLTVL.

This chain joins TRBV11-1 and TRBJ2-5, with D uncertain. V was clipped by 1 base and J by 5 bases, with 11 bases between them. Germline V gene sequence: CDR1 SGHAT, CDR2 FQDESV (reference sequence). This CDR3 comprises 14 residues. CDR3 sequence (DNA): TGTGCCAGCAGCTTAGATGACCGGGTGGAGACCCAGTACTTC. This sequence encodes CASSLDDRVETQYF.

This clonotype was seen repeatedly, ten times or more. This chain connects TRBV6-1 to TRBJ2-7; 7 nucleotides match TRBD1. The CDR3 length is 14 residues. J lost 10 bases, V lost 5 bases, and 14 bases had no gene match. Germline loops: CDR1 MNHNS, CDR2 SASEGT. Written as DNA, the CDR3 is TGTGCCAGCAGTAAACAGGGGAATTGGCCCGAACAGTACTTC. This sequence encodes CASSKQGNWPEQYF.

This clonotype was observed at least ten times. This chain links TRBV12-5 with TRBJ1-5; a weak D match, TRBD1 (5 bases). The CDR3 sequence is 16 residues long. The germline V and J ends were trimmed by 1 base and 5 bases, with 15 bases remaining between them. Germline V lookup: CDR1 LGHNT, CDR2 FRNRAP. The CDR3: CASGLAIGPGDQPQHF. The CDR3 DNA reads TGTGCTAGTGGTTTGGCGATTGGGCCGGGGGATCAGCCCCAGCATTTT.

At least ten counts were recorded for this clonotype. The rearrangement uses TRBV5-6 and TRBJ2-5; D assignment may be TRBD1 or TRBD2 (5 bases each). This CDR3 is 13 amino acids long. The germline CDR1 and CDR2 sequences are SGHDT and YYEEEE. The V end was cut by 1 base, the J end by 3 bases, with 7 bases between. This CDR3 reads CASSLWDEETQYF. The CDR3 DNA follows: TGTGCCAGCAGCTTGTGGGACGAAGAGACCCAGTACTTC.

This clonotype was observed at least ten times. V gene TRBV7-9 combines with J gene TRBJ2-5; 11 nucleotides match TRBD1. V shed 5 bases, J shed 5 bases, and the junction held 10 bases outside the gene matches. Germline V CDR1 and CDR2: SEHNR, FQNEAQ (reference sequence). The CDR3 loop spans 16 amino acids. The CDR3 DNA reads TGTGCCAGCAGCCACCGGACAGGGGGCAATGCGGAGACCCAGTACTTC. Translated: CASSHRTGGNAETQYF. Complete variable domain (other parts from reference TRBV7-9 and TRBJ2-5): DTGVSQNPRHKITKRGQNVTFRCDPISEHNRLYWYRQTLGQGPEFLTYFQNEAQLEKSRLLSDRFSAERPKGSFSTLEIQRTEQGDSAMYLCASSHRTGGNAETQYFGPGTRLLVL.

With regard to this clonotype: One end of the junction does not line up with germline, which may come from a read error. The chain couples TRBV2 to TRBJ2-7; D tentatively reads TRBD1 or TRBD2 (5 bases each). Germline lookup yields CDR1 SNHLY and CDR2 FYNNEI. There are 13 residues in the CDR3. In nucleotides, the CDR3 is TGTGCCAGCAGTCCGGGACGCCCCGAAGAAGCGCACTTC. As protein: CASSPGRPEEAHF. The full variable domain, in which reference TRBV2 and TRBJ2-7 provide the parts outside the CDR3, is EPEVTQTPSHQVTQMGQEVILRCVPISNHLYFYWYRQILGQKVEFLVSFYNNEISEKSEIFDDQFSVERPDGSNFTLKIRSTKLEDSAMYFCASSPGRPEEAHFGPGTRLTVT.

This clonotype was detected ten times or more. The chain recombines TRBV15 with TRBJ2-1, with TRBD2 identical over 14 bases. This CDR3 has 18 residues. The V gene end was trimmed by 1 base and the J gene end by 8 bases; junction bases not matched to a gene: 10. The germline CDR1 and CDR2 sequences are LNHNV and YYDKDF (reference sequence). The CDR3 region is CATSRALGLAGDGDEQFF. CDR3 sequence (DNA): TGTGCCACCAGCAGAGCTTTGGGACTAGCGGGAGACGGGGATGAGCAGTTCTTC.

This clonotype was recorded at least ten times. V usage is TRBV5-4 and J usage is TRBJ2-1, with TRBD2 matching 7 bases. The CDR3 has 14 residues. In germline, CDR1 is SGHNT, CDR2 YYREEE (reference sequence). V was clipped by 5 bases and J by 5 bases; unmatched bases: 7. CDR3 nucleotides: TGTGCCAGCAGTACTAGCGTGAGAAACAATGAGCAGTTCTTC. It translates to CASSTSVRNNEQFF.

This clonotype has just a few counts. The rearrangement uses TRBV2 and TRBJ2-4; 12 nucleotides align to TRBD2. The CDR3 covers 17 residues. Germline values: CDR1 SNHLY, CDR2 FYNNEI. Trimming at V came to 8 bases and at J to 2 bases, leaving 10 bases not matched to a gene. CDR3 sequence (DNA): TGTGCCAGCGGCCAAACGCTAGCGGGGGGGCCCAAAAACATTCAGTACTTC. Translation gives CASGQTLAGGPKNIQYF.

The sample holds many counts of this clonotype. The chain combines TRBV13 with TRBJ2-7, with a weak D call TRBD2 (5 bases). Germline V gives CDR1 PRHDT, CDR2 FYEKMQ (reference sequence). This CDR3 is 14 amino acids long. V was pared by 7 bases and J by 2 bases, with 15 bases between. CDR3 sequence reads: CASKKRRAPYEQYF. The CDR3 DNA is TGTGCCAGCAAGAAGCGGAGAGCACCCTACGAGCAGTACTTC. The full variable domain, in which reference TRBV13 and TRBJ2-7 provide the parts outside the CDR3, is AAGVIQSPRHLIKEKRETATLKCYPIPRHDTVYWYQQGPGQDPQFLISFYEKMQSDKGSIPDRFSAQQFSDYHSELNMSSLELGDSALYFCASKKRRAPYEQYFGPGTRLTVT.

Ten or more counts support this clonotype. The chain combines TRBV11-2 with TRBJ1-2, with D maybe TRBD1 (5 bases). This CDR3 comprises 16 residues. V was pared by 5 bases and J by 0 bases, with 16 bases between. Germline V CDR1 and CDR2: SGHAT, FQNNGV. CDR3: CASSRFTGGANYGYTF. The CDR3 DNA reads TGTGCCAGCAGCCGTTTCACAGGTGGAGCTAACTATGGCTACACCTTC.

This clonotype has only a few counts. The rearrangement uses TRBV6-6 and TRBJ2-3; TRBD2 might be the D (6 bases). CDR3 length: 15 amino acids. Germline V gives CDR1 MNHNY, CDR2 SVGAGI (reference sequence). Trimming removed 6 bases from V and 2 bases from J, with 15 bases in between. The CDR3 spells CASRPAGLNTDTQYF. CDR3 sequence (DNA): TGTGCCAGCAGACCGGCGGGACTCAACACAGATACGCAGTATTTT.

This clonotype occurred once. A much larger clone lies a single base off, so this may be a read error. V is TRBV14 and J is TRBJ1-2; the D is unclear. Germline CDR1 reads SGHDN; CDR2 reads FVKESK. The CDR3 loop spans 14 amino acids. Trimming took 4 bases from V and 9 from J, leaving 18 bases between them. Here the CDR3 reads CASSPGPGSISYTF. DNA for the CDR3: TGTGCCAGCAGCCCAGGCCCGGGATCGATCAGCTACACCTTC.

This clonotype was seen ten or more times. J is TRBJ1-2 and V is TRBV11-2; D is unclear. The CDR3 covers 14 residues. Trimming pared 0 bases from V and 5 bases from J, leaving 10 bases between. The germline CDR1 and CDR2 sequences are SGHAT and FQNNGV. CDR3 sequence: CASSLDLNIYGYTF. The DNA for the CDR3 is TGTGCCAGCAGCTTAGATCTGAACATTTATGGCTACACCTTC.

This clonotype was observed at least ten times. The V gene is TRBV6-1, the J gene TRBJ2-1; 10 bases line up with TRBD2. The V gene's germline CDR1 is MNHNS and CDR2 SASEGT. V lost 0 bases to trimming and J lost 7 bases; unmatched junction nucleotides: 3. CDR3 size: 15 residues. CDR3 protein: CASSEAGTSANEQFF. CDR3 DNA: TGTGCCAGCAGTGAAGCCGGGACTAGCGCTAATGAGCAGTTCTTC.

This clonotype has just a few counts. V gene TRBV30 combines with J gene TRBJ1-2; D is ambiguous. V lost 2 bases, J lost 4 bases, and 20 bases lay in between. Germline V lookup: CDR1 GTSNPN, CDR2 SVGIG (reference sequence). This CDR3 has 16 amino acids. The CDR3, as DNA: TGTGCCTGGAGTATGGAGGGCAACTGGGGTATCTATGGCTACACCTTC. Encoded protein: CAWSMEGNWGIYGYTF.

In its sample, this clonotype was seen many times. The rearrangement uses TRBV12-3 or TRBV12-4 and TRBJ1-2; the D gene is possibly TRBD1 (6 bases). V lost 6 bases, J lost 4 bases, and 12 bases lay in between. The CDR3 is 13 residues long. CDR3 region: CASSGGQIYGYTF. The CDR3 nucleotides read TGTGCCAGCAGCGGGGGGCAAATCTATGGCTACACCTTC.

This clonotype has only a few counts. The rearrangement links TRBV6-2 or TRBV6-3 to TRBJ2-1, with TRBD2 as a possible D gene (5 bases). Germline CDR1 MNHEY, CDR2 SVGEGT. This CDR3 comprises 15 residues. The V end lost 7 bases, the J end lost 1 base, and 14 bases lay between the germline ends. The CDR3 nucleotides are TGTGCCAGCACCCGCGTCGGGGTTTCCTACAATGAGCAGTTCTTC. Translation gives CASTRVGVSYNEQFF.

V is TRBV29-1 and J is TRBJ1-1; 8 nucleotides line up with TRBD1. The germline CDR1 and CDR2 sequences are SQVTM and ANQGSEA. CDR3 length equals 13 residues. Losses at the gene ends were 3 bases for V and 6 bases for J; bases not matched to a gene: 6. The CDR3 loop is CSVDQGAGAEAFF. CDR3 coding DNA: TGCAGCGTTGATCAGGGGGCGGGGGCTGAAGCTTTCTTT.

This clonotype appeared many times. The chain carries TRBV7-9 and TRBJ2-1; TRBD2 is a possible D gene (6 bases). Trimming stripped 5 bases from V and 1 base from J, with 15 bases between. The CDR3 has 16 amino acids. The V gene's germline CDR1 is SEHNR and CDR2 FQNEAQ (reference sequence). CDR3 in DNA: TGTGCCAGCAGCGACCGGCGGAGGGCTTCCTACAATGAGCAGTTCTTC. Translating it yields CASSDRRRASYNEQFF.

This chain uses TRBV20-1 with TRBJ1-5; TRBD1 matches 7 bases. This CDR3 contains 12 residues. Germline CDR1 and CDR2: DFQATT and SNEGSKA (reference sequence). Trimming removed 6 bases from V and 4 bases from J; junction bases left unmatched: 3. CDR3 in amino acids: CSAADRNQPQHF. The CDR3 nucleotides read TGCAGTGCCGCGGACAGGAATCAGCCCCAGCATTTT.

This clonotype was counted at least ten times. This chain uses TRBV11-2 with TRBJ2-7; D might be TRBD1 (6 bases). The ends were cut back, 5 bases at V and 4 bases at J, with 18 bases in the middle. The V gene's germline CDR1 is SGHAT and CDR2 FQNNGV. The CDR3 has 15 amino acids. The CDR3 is CASSLEGGWGYEQYF. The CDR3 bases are TGTGCCAGCAGCCTCGAAGGGGGATGGGGGTACGAGCAGTACTTC.

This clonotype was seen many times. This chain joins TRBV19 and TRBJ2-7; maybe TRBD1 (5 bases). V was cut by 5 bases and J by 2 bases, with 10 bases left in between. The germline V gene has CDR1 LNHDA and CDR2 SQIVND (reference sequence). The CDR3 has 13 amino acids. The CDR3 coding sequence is TGTGCCAGTAGTCAGGGTAGAACCTACGAGCAGTACTTC. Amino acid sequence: CASSQGRTYEQYF.

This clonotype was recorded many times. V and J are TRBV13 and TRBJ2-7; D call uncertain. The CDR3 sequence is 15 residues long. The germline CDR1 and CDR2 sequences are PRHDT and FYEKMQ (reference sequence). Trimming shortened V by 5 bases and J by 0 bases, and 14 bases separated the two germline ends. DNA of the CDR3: TGTGCCAGCAGCGCGGATGGGGTCAGCTCCTACGAGCAGTACTTC. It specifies CASSADGVSSYEQYF. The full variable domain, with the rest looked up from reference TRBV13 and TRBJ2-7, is AAGVIQSPRHLIKEKRETATLKCYPIPRHDTVYWYQQGPGQDPQFLISFYEKMQSDKGSIPDRFSAQQFSDYHSELNMSSLELGDSALYFCASSADGVSSYEQYFGPGTRLTVT.

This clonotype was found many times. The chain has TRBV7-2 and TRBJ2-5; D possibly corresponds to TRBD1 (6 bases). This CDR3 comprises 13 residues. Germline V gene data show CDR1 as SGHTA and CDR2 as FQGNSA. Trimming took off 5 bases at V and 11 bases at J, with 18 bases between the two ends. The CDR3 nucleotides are TGTGCCAGCAGCCCGGACCCATACAGGGATCAGTACTTC. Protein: CASSPDPYRDQYF.

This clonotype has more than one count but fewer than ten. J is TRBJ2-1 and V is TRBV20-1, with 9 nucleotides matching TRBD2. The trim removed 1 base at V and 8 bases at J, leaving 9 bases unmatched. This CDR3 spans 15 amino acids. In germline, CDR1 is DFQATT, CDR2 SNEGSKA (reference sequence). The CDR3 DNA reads TGCAGTGCTAGAGTGACGGCGGGAGGGTTTGATGAGCAGTTCTTC. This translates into CSARVTAGGFDEQFF.

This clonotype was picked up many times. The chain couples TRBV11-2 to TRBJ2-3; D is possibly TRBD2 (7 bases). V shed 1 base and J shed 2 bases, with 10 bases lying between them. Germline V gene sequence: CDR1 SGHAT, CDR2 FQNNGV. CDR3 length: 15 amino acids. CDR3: CASSLAGGLTDTQYF. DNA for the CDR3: TGTGCCAGCAGCTTAGCGGGGGGCCTCACAGATACGCAGTATTTT.